This TCR beta chain derives from a study of Ad26.COV2.S vaccination and SARS-CoV-2 variants. Study overall: In the study, Ad26.COV2.S was injected intramuscularly once, or twice 56 days apart.

Looked up from germline, CDR1 is SGHDN and CDR2 is FVKESK. CDR3 length: 14 residues. The V and J ends lost 3 bases and 4 bases respectively, with 12 bases between them. TCRdb keeps only in-frame clones here, not all; method: immunoSEQ multiplex PCR. The table records about 480,000 clones, about 83% of them present only once. Described treatment: about 20 received Ad26.COV2.S at low or high dose, single or two shots; about 5 received placebo; per-sample allocation not given. Repertoires come from day 63 after the first vaccine or placebo injection. Details on this clone: Its antigen is unidentified.

Whole-study results and caveats: Using TCR breadth and depth analyses may have led to underestimated total T cell responses. Measurement of non-spike TCR breadth gave similar results in vaccine and placebo recipients. People given the vaccine had a wider spike-specific TCR breadth than placebo recipients did.

The source material was peripheral blood, sampled in a trial of Ad26.COV2.S vaccine versus placebo. The chain joins TRBV14 to TRBJ1-2; D is uncertain. This clonotype originated in a person between 18 and 65 years old who received the Ad26.COV2.S COVID-19 vaccine or a placebo. CDR3 loop: CASSQPGSGYGYTF. CDR3 DNA sequence: TGTGCCAGCAGCCAGCCGGGATCGGGCTATGGCTACACCTTC.